Below, 8 T cell receptor beta chains from the same sample are listed, as sequenced in a study of blood T cell repertoires in COVID-19. Profiling relied on immunoSEQ multiplex PCR, and the TCRdb table lists in-frame clones only, not all of them. The data hold under 200,000 clones, with roughly nine tenths observed a single time. Sample: peripheral blood. The receptor source for this set is a man aged 18 to 30 with acute or convalescent COVID-19.

The chain couples TRBV9 to TRBJ2-3; tentative D call: TRBD1 (5 bases). This CDR3 is built from 13 residues. V was cut by 6 bases and J by 0 bases, with 8 bases left in between. Germline CDR1 reads SGDLS; CDR2 reads YYNGEE. The DNA of the CDR3 is TGTGCCAGCACCCGACAGAGCACAGATACGCAGTATTTT. It translates to CASTRQSTDTQYF.

Only a few counts were recorded for this clone. This chain connects TRBV30 to TRBJ1-2; D call uncertain. From germline, CDR1 is GTSNPN and CDR2 SVGIG (reference sequence). This CDR3 is built from 13 residues. V dropped 4 bases and J dropped 4 bases, with 13 bases sitting between them. The CDR3: CAWTPGKAYGYTF. CDR3 bases: TGTGCCTGGACACCGGGGAAGGCCTATGGCTACACCTTC.

The rearrangement links TRBV7-9 to TRBJ2-7; 7 bases line up with TRBD2. This CDR3 has 13 amino acids. Germline CDR1 is SEHNR and CDR2 is FQNEAQ (reference sequence). After removal of 5 bases from V and 1 base from J, the junction contained 2 bases not matched to a gene. CDR3 sequence: CASSAGLSYEQYF. The CDR3, as DNA: TGTGCCAGCAGCGCGGGACTATCCTACGAGCAGTACTTC.

The chain couples TRBV28 to TRBJ1-6; D remains unclear. CDR1 is MDHEN and CDR2 is SYDVKM in the germline V gene. V lost 8 bases and J 9 bases, leaving 11 bases between the germline ends. The CDR3 spans 12 residues. CDR3 bases: TGTGCCAGCGGAGAGTTCTTTTCACCCCTCCACTTT. Translated: CASGEFFSPLHF.

V gene TRBV25-1 combines with J gene TRBJ1-2, with 9 bases that match TRBD1. The ends lost 5 bases at V and 6 bases at J; junction bases unmatched: 4. CDR3 length equals 13 residues. Germline V gene lookup returns CDR1 MGHDK and CDR2 SYGVNS. The CDR3 spells CASSTGQGHGYTF. The DNA for the CDR3 is TGTGCCAGCAGTACGGGACAGGGACATGGCTACACCTTC.

The chain employs TRBV10-1 and TRBJ1-1; tentatively, D is TRBD1 (5 bases). The CDR3 covers 16 residues. Germline CDR1 is WNHNN and CDR2 is SYGVQD (reference sequence). V was trimmed by 0 bases and J by 2 bases, leaving 13 bases between them. CDR3 sequence reads: CASSESTASINTEAFF. CDR3 nucleotides: TGCGCCAGCAGTGAGTCGACAGCATCCATTAACACTGAAGCTTTCTTT.

The J gene is TRBJ1-2, the V gene TRBV6-5, with 7 bases identical to TRBD1. V lost 0 bases, J lost 8 bases, and 12 bases stayed unmatched. Per germline, CDR1 MNHEY and CDR2 SVGAGI. The CDR3 length is 16 residues. The CDR3 coding sequence is TGTGCCAGCAGTTACTCGTTGCCCCCTACAGGGGAGGGCTACACCTTC. Translated, it gives CASSYSLPPTGEGYTF.

Here the CDR3 reads CASSSGGVSGNTIYF. The CDR3, as DNA: TGTGCCAGCAGCTCGGGGGGGGTATCTGGAAACACCATATATTTT. The chain is built from TRBV7-6 and TRBJ1-3; D is possibly TRBD1 (5 bases). V lost 4 bases and J lost 1, with 11 bases in between. This CDR3 has 15 amino acids. Germline V gene sequence: CDR1 SGHVS, CDR2 FNYEAQ.